Below, 17 T cell receptor beta chains from the same sample are listed, as sequenced in a study of T cells in Graves' hyperthyroidism and ophthalmopathy. RNA transcripts gave rise to amplified TCR beta CDR3 regions. Researchers ran a first-round RT-PCR on the TCR CDR3 using the HTBI primer set. In TCRdb, the multiplex PCR reads were re-called with MiXCR into one record per CDR3 protein. The repertoire holds some 500,000 distinct CDR3 sequences, with 13% to 15% as singletons. The source material was blood. The receptor source for this set is a woman aged 18-29 years with Graves' hyperthyroidism.

This clonotype has more than one count but fewer than ten. The chain combines TRBV5-4 with TRBJ1-1; D perhaps matches TRBD1 (5 bases). Per germline, CDR1 SGHNT and CDR2 YYREEE (reference sequence). The CDR3 length is 13 residues. Trimming shortened V by 7 bases and J by 3 bases, and 13 bases separated the two germline ends. As DNA, the CDR3 is TGTGCCAGCCACTTTCGCAGGGACACTGAAGCTTTCTTT. It yields the protein CASHFRRDTEAFF.

This chain joins TRBV9 and TRBJ1-3; D gene unclear. The CDR3 is 14 amino acids. Per germline, CDR1 SGDLS and CDR2 YYNGEE. Deletions cut 3 bases from V and 3 bases from J, with 10 bases between. This CDR3 is CASSDGRLGNTIYF. The CDR3 nucleotides are TGTGCCAGCAGCGATGGACGGCTTGGAAACACCATATATTTT.

The table lists this clonotype with many counts. V is TRBV3-1 and J is TRBJ1-3; D is unclear. Trimming cost V 3 bases and J 1 base, with 13 bases left between them. The CDR3 extends over 16 amino acids. Germline V lookup: CDR1 LGHDT, CDR2 YNNKEL (reference sequence). CDR3 residues: CASSQFDGRSGNTIYF. DNA of the CDR3: TGTGCCAGCAGCCAGTTTGACGGAAGATCTGGAAACACCATATATTTT.

This clonotype was counted at least ten times. V is TRBV20-1 and J is TRBJ2-1; 10 bases are a match to TRBD2. CDR1 and CDR2 from the germline V gene are DFQATT and SNEGSKA (reference sequence). V lost 2 bases to trimming and J lost 9 bases; unmatched junction nucleotides: 10. The CDR3 has 15 amino acids. The CDR3 loop is CSARSEVAGGFEQFF. In DNA, the CDR3 is TGCAGTGCTAGATCAGAGGTAGCGGGAGGCTTTGAGCAGTTCTTC.

The V call is TRBV6-1, the J call TRBJ1-3, with TRBD1 matching over 7 bases. Per germline, CDR1 MNHNS and CDR2 SASEGT. Trimming removed 6 bases from V and 1 base from J; junction bases left unmatched: 6. The CDR3 totals 15 residues. The CDR3: CASRISGGSGNTIYF. The CDR3 DNA follows: TGTGCCAGCAGGATCTCAGGGGGTTCTGGAAACACCATATATTTT.

The CDR3 bases are TGTGCCAGCAGCCGGCAGGGGTCAGACTCCTACGAGCAGTACTTC. Translation: CASSRQGSDSYEQYF. This chain uses TRBV7-9 with TRBJ2-7; weak D call: TRBD1 (6 bases). Germline loops: CDR1 SEHNR, CDR2 FQNEAQ (reference sequence). This CDR3 has 15 residues. The V and J ends lost 5 bases and 0 bases respectively, with 14 bases between them.

This clonotype appeared many times. V usage is TRBV20-1 and J usage is TRBJ2-2; D call uncertain. This CDR3 is built from 13 residues. The germline CDR1 and CDR2 sequences are DFQATT and SNEGSKA (reference sequence). The V end lost 3 bases, the J end lost 0 bases, and 5 bases lay between the germline ends. The CDR3 nucleotides are TGCAGTGCTAGTCTCCCGAACACCGGGGAGCTGTTTTTT. Translation gives CSASLPNTGELFF.

This clonotype was counted ten times or more. J is TRBJ2-7 and V is TRBV2; D not resolved. This CDR3 is built from 12 residues. Germline CDR1 is SNHLY and CDR2 is FYNNEI. V lost 4 bases and J 7 bases, leaving 11 bases between the germline ends. The DNA of the CDR3 is TGTGCCAGCAGTGTACCGGCGTGGGAGCAGTACTTC. Its translation: CASSVPAWEQYF.

This clonotype was recorded at least ten times. This chain joins TRBV12-3 or TRBV12-4 and TRBJ1-2, with a weak D call TRBD1 (5 bases). The CDR3 runs 14 residues. Trimming stripped 2 bases from V and 3 bases from J, with 10 bases between. In DNA, the CDR3 is TGTGCCAGCAGTTTATACACAGGAGACTATGGCTACACCTTC. It is translated as CASSLYTGDYGYTF.

This clonotype appeared many times. The V and J genes are TRBV2 and TRBJ1-6; D call uncertain. Trimming cost V 5 bases and J 7 bases, with 6 bases left between them. The germline CDR1 and CDR2 sequences are SNHLY and FYNNEI. The CDR3 loop spans 12 amino acids. CDR3 sequence (DNA): TGTGCCAGCAGTATGGGGAATTCACCCCTCCACTTT. This codes for CASSMGNSPLHF. Full variable domain (rest looked up from reference TRBV2 and TRBJ1-6): EPEVTQTPSHQVTQMGQEVILRCVPISNHLYFYWYRQILGQKVEFLVSFYNNEISEKSEIFDDQFSVERPDGSNFTLKIRSTKLEDSAMYFCASSMGNSPLHFGNGTRLTVT.

This clonotype appeared many times. The chain combines TRBV10-3 with TRBJ1-6; 11 nucleotides line up with TRBD1. Germline trimming cut 6 bases from V and 8 bases from J; bases unmatched to any gene: 6. The CDR3 contains 15 residues. Germline values: CDR1 ENHRY, CDR2 SYGVKD. DNA of the CDR3: TGTGCCATCAGGCCGGGACAGGGGGGTGATTCACCCCTCCACTTT. It yields the protein CAIRPGQGGDSPLHF.

V gene TRBV6-1 combines with J gene TRBJ2-3, with 7 bases matching TRBD2. Per germline, CDR1 MNHNS and CDR2 SASEGT. CDR3 length: 15 amino acids. The V and J ends lost 8 bases and 0 bases, in that order; junction bases with no gene match: 8. The CDR3 nucleotides read TGTGCCAGCGGCTCCGCGGGGGTTAGCACAGATACGCAGTATTTT. This translates into CASGSAGVSTDTQYF.

This clonotype was counted only a few times. This may stem from a read error, because a much larger clone lies one nucleotide away. The V and J genes are TRBV12-3 or TRBV12-4 and TRBJ1-2, with TRBD1 identical over 7 bases. The CDR3 spans 13 residues. Trimming removed 6 bases from V and 6 bases from J; junction bases left unmatched: 7. In nucleotides, the CDR3 is TGTGCCAGCAGCTCGGGACAGAGCCATGGCTACACCTTC. It specifies CASSSGQSHGYTF.

This clonotype was seen only a few times. The genes are TRBV4-2 and TRBJ2-2; tentative D call: TRBD2 (6 bases). Germline V gene lookup returns CDR1 LGHNA and CDR2 YNFKEQ. There are 16 residues in the CDR3. Trimming cost V 1 base and J 0 bases, with 9 bases left between them. The CDR3 DNA reads as TGTGCCAGCAGCCAAGGGACTACCGCGAACACCGGGGAGCTGTTTTTT. It specifies CASSQGTTANTGELFF.

This clonotype has just a few counts. V gene TRBV5-1 combines with J gene TRBJ2-2; 8 nucleotides line up with TRBD2. V was pared by 7 bases and J by 4 bases, with 6 bases of the junction left unmatched. The CDR3 runs to 14 residues. Per germline, CDR1 SGHRS and CDR2 YFSETQ. The CDR3 reads CASFSGLGTGELFF. CDR3 bases: TGCGCCAGCTTCTCGGGACTAGGCACCGGGGAGCTGTTTTTT.

V gene TRBV10-3 combines with J gene TRBJ1-1; D might be TRBD1 (6 bases). The CDR3 is made up of 14 amino acids. Trimming pared 10 bases from V and 3 bases from J, leaving 18 bases between. Germline V gene lookup returns CDR1 ENHRY and CDR2 SYGVKD. This CDR3 reads CATHKTGRYTEAFF. CDR3 DNA: TGTGCCACTCACAAGACAGGTCGATACACTGAAGCTTTCTTT.

This clonotype was seen at least ten times. The chain combines TRBV15 with TRBJ1-1; tentative D call: TRBD1 (5 bases). The CDR3 extends over 13 amino acids. The V and J ends lost 5 bases and 6 bases respectively, with 13 bases between them. The V gene's germline CDR1 is LNHNV and CDR2 YYDKDF (reference sequence). Here the CDR3 reads CATSYPWGAEAFF. The CDR3 DNA follows: TGTGCCACCAGCTACCCTTGGGGGGCTGAAGCTTTCTTT.